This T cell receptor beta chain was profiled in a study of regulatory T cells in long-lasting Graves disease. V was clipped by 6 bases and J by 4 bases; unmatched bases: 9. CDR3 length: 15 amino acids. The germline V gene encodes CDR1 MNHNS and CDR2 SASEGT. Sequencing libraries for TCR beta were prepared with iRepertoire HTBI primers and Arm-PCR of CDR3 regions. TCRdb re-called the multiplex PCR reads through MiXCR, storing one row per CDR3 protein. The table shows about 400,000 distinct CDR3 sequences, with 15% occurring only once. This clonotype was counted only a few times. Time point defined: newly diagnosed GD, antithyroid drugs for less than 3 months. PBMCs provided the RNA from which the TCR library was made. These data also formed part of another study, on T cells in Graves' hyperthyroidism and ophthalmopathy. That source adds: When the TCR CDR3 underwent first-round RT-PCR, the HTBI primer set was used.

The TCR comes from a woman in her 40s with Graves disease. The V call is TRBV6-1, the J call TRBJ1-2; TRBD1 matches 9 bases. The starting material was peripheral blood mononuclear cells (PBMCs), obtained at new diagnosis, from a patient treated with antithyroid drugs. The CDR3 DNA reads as TGTGCCAGCAGCCCCGGACAGGGGATGAGCTATGGCTACACCTTC. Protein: CASSPGQGMSYGYTF.